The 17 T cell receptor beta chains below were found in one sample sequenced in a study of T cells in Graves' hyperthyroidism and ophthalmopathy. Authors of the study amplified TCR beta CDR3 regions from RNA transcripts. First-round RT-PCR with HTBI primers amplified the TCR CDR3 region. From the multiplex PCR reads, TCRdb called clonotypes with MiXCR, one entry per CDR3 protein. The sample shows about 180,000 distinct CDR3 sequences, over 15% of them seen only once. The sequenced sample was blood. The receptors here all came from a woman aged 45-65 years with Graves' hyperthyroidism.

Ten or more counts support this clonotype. Written as DNA, the CDR3 is TGTGCCACCAGCAGCACTTGGGGACTTAATGAAAAACTGTTTTTT. Its translation: CATSSTWGLNEKLFF. The genes are TRBV15 and TRBJ1-4; a weak D match, TRBD1 (5 bases). With 3 bases removed from V and 4 bases from J, the gap between germline ends came to 12 bases. The CDR3 is 15 amino acids. Germline values: CDR1 LNHNV, CDR2 YYDKDF (reference sequence). Supplemented by reference TRBV15 and TRBJ1-4, the full variable domain reads DAMVIQNPRYQVTQFGKPVTLSCSQTLNHNVMYWYQQKSSQAPKLLFHYYDKDFNNEADTPDNFQSRRPNTSFCFLDIRSPGLGDTAMYLCATSSTWGLNEKLFFGSGTQLSVL.

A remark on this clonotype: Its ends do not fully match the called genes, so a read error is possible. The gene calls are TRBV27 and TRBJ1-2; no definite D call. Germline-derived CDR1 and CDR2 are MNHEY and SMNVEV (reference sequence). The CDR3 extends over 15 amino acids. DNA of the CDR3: TGTGCCAGCACCTTCAGCATCTCTGATTCCTATGGCTACAGCTTC. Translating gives CASTFSISDSYGYSF.

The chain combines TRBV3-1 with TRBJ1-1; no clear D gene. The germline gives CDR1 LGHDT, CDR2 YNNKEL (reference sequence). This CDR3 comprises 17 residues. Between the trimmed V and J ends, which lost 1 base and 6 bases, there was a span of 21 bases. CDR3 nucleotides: TGTGCCAGCAGCCAAGCCCCTGCAGGTTCCCGTTGGGCTGAAGCTTTCTTT. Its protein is CASSQAPAGSRWAEAFF.

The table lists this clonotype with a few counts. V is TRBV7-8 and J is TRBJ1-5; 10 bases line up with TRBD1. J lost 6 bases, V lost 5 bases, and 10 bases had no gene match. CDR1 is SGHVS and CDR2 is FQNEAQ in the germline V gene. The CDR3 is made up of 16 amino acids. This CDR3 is CASSVRDRGGVQPQHF. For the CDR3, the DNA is TGTGCCAGCAGCGTCCGGGACAGGGGAGGGGTTCAGCCCCAGCATTTT.

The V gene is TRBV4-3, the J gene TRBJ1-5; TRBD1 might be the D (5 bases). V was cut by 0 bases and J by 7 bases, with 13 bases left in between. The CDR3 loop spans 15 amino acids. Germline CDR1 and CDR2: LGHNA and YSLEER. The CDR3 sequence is CASSQDPGTGQPQHF. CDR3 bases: TGCGCCAGCAGCCAAGATCCCGGGACTGGGCAGCCCCAGCATTTT.

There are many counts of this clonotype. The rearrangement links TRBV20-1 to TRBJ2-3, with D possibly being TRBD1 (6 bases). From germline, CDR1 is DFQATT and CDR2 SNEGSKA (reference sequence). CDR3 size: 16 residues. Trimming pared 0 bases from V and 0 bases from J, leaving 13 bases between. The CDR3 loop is CSARDTGSPSTDTQYF. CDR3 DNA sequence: TGCAGTGCTAGAGACACAGGGTCGCCGAGCACAGATACGCAGTATTTT.

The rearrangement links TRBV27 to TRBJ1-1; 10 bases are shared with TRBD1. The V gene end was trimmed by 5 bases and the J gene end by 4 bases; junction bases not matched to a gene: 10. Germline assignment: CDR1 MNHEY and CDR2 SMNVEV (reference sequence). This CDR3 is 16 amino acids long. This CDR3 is CASSRDRGGRSTEAFF. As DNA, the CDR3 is TGTGCCAGCAGTAGGGACAGGGGAGGGAGGAGCACTGAAGCTTTCTTT.

The CDR3 is CASSVGLAGNQETQYF. As DNA, the CDR3 is TGTGCCAGCAGCGTCGGACTAGCGGGGAACCAAGAGACCCAGTACTTC. The V call is TRBV9, the J call TRBJ2-5; 12 bases agree with TRBD2. Trimming took 2 bases from V and 0 from J; bases not matched to a gene: 2. Germline values: CDR1 SGDLS, CDR2 YYNGEE. CDR3 size: 16 residues.

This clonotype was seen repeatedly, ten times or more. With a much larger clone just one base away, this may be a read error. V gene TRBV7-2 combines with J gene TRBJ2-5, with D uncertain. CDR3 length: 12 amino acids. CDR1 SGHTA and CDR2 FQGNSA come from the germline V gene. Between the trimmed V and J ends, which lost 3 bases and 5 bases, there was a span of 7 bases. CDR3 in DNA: TGTGCCAGCAGCTTGCCATTCGAGACCCAGTACTTC. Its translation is CASSLPFETQYF.

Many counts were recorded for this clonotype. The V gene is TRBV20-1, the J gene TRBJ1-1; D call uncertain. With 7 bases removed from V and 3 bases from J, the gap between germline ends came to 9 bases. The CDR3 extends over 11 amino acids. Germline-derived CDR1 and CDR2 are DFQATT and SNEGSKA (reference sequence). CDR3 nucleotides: TGCAGTGGTCTGGGGTACACTGAAGCTTTCTTT. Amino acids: CSGLGYTEAFF.

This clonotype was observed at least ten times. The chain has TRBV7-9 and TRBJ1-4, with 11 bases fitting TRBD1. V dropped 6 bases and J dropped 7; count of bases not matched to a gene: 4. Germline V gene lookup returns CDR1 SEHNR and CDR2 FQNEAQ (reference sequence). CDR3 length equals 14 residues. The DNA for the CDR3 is TGTGCCAGCAGTTGGACAGGGGGCGGTGAAAAACTGTTTTTT. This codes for CASSWTGGGEKLFF.

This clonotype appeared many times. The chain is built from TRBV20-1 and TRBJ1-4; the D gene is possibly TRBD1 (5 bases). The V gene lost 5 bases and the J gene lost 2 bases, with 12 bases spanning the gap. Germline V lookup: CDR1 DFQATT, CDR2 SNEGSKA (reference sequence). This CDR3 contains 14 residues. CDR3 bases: TGCAGTGCTGAAAGGGGTTCGACTAATGAAAAACTGTTTTTT. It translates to CSAERGSTNEKLFF.

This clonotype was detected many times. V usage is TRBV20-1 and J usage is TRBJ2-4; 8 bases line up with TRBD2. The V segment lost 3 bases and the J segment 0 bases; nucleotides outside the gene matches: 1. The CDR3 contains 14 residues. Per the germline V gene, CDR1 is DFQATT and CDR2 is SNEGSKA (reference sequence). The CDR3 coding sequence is TGCAGTGCTAGCGGGGGGGTAGCCAAAAACATTCAGTACTTC. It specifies CSASGGVAKNIQYF.

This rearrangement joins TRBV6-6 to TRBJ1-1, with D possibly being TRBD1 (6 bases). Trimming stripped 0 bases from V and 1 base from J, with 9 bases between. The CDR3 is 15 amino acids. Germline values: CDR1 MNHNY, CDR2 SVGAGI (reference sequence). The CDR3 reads CASSYSRGGNTEAFF. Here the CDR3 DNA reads TGTGCCAGCAGTTACTCGAGGGGGGGGAACACTGAAGCTTTCTTT.

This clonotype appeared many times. The DNA for the CDR3 is TGCAGCGTTGTAACCGGTCCGGACACTAACTATGGCTACACCTTC. Its translation is CSVVTGPDTNYGYTF. The chain employs TRBV29-1 and TRBJ1-2, with D possibly TRBD1 on 5 matching bases. The CDR3 has 15 residues. CDR1 SQVTM and CDR2 ANQGSEA come from the germline V gene. Trimming shortened V by 4 bases and J by 0 bases, and 15 bases separated the two germline ends.

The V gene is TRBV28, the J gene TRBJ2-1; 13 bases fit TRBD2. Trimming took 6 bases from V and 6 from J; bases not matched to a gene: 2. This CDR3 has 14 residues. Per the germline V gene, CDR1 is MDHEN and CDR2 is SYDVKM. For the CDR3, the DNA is TGTGCCAGCAGCAGGACTAGCGGGGGCAATGAGCAGTTCTTC. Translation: CASSRTSGGNEQFF.

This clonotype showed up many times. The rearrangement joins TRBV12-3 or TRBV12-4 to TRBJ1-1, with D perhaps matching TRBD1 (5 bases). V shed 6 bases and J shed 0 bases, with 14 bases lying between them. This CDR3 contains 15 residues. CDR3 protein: CASRPLGRVNTEAFF. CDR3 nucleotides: TGTGCCAGCAGACCTCTGGGACGGGTGAACACTGAAGCTTTCTTT.